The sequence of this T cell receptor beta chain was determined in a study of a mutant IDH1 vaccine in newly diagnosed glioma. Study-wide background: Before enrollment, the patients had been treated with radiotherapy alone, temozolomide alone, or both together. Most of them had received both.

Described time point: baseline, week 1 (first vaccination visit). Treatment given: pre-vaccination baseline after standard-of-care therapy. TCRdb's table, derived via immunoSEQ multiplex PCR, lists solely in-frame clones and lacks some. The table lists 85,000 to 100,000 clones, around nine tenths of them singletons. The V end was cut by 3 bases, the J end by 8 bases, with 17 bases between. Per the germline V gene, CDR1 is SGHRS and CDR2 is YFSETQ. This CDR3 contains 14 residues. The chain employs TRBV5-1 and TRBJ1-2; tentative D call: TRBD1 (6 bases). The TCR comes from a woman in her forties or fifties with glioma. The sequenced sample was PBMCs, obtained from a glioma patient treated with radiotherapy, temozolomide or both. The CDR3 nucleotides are TGCGCCAGCAGCTCCGGACAGTGGTTGGGGGGCTACACCTTC. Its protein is CASSSGQWLGGYTF. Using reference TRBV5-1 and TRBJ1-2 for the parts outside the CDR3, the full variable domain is KAGVTQTPRYLIKTRGQQVTLSCSPISGHRSVSWYQQTPGQGLQFLFEYFSETQRNKGNFPGRFSGRQFSNSRSEMNVSTLELGDSALYLCASSSGQWLGGYTFGSGTRLTVV.